This T cell receptor beta chain was captured in a study of immune heterogeneity within non-small cell lung tumors. General observations from the study: Site-unique high-frequency clones occurred alongside identical dominant CDR3 beta clonotypes that recurred across tumor sites within a patient.

Of note for this clonotype: Its specificity is unknown.

TCRs were amplified from approximately 0.65 ug gDNA of bulk tumor per sample. Multiple biopsies spaced far apart were taken from each primary tumor during surgery. Patients went through curative surgery, and their non-small cell lung cancer was untreated and newly diagnosed. The donor pool consisted of newly diagnosed non-small cell lung cancer patients who were having surgery with curative intent. The V end was cut by 2 bases, the J end by 0 bases, with 13 bases between. Germline CDR1 MNHEY, CDR2 SVGEGT. The length of the CDR3 is 16 residues. It was with 32 V and 13 J primers that multiplex PCR amplified TCR beta CDR3. TCRdb processed the multiplex PCR reads anew with MiXCR; each CDR3 protein has one entry. The sample shows a few thousand distinct CDR3 sequences, approximately 48% of them seen only once.

The chain joins TRBV6-2 or TRBV6-3 to TRBJ1-2; no reliable D call. The source material was lung tumor tissue. The clonotype originates from a woman aged 55-69 years with non-small cell lung cancer. The CDR3 loop reads CASSYQLGRSNYGYTF. CDR3 in DNA: TGTGCCAGCAGTTACCAGTTAGGACGATCTAACTATGGCTACACCTTC.